The rows below give T cell receptor beta chains drawn from one sample of a study of blood T cell repertoires in COVID-19. The repertoire was sequenced with immunoSEQ multiplex PCR; TCRdb's copy has only in-frame clones and lacks some. The sample lists some 230,000 clones; 85% to 90% were seen once. The sequenced sample consisted of peripheral blood. Receptor source: a woman between 45 and 60 years old with COVID-19, enrolled during active disease. Both conserved end residues are part of each CDR3. D genes are given only for firm matches. Not all rows give a size; the values are once, few, many and, for expanded clones, a class.

len: 14
v_gene: TRBV6-5
d_gene: TRBD1
abundance: few
j_gene: TRBJ1-1
CDR3aa: CASSRQGANTEAFF
CDR3nt: TGTGCCAGCAGTCGACAGGGGGCGAACACTGAAGCTTTCTTT

len: 13
v_gene: TRBV27
d_gene: TRBD1
abundance: NA
j_gene: TRBJ2-7
CDR3aa: CASSFGTAYEQYF
CDR3nt: TGTGCCAGCAGTTTCGGGACAGCCTACGAGCAGTACTTC

len: 13
v_gene: TRBV6-5
d_gene: TRBD1
abundance: NA
j_gene: TRBJ1-2
CDR3aa: CASSLTGAYGYTF
CDR3nt: TGTGCCAGCAGCCTGACAGGGGCCTATGGCTACACCTTC

len: 11
v_gene: TRBV20-1
d_gene: NA
abundance: NA
j_gene: TRBJ1-1
CDR3aa: CSASTGNEAFF
CDR3nt: TGCAGTGCTAGTACCGGGAATGAAGCTTTCTTT

len: 12
v_gene: TRBV29-1
d_gene: TRBD1
abundance: NA
j_gene: TRBJ2-3
CDR3aa: CSARQGPDTQYF
CDR3nt: TGCAGCGCAAGACAGGGCCCCGATACGCAGTATTTT

len: 14
v_gene: TRBV4-3
d_gene: NA
abundance: NA
j_gene: TRBJ2-2
CDR3aa: CASNKEARTGELFF
CDR3nt: TGCGCCAGCAACAAAGAAGCGCGCACCGGGGAGCTGTTTTTT

len: 15
v_gene: TRBV30
d_gene: NA
abundance: NA
j_gene: TRBJ2-2
CDR3aa: CAWSDQPPGLGELFF
CDR3nt: TGTGCCTGGAGTGACCAACCACCCGGACTCGGGGAGCTGTTTTTT

len: 17
v_gene: TRBV14
d_gene: NA
abundance: NA
j_gene: TRBJ1-3
CDR3aa: CASSQEIGAGSGNTIYF
CDR3nt: TGTGCCAGCAGCCAAGAAATAGGGGCTGGATCTGGAAACACCATATATTTT

len: 13
v_gene: TRBV12-3/TRBV12-4
d_gene: TRBD1
abundance: few
j_gene: TRBJ1-2
CDR3aa: CASSLGTGVGYTF
CDR3nt: TGTGCCAGCAGTTTAGGGACAGGGGTCGGCTACACCTTC

len: 18
v_gene: TRBV6-1
d_gene: NA
abundance: NA
j_gene: TRBJ1-5
CDR3aa: CASSERRWGHDSNQPQHF
CDR3nt: TGTGCCAGCAGTGAACGGAGGTGGGGGCATGATAGCAATCAGCCCCAGCATTTT

len: 13
v_gene: TRBV2
d_gene: TRBD1
abundance: once
j_gene: TRBJ2-7
CDR3aa: CASTGQMFHEQYF
CDR3nt: TGTGCCAGCACGGGACAGATGTTTCACGAGCAGTACTTC

len: 15
v_gene: TRBV6-2/TRBV6-3
d_gene: TRBD1
abundance: NA
j_gene: TRBJ2-3
CDR3aa: CASSRTGGGTDTQYF
CDR3nt: TGTGCCAGCAGTCGCACAGGGGGCGGCACAGATACGCAGTATTTT

len: 14
v_gene: TRBV2
d_gene: TRBD1
abundance: NA
j_gene: TRBJ1-4
CDR3aa: CASRVTGAREKLFF
CDR3nt: TGTGCCAGCAGGGTCACAGGGGCAAGAGAAAAACTGTTTTTT

len: 14
v_gene: TRBV4-2
d_gene: NA
abundance: NA
j_gene: TRBJ1-2
CDR3aa: CASSQDLGGYGYTF
CDR3nt: TGTGCCAGCAGCCAAGATCTTGGGGGGTACGGCTACACCTTC

len: 13
v_gene: TRBV5-5
d_gene: NA
abundance: few
j_gene: TRBJ2-1
CDR3aa: CASSLISLYEQFF
CDR3nt: TGTGCCAGCAGCTTGATATCCTTGTATGAGCAGTTCTTC

len: 13
v_gene: TRBV11-2
d_gene: TRBD2
abundance: few
j_gene: TRBJ2-7
CDR3aa: CASSLGGIAGMYF
CDR3nt: TGTGCCAGCAGCTTAGGGGGAATAGCGGGGATGTACTTC

len: 14
v_gene: TRBV7-7
d_gene: NA
abundance: NA
j_gene: TRBJ2-5
CDR3aa: CASSLEVKGGTQYF
CDR3nt: TGTGCCAGCAGCTTAGAGGTGAAGGGAGGGACCCAGTACTTC

len: 13
v_gene: TRBV6-2/TRBV6-3
d_gene: NA
abundance: few
j_gene: TRBJ1-1
CDR3aa: CASRPGGGTEAFF
CDR3nt: TGTGCCAGCAGACCTGGGGGGGGGACTGAAGCTTTCTTT

len: 14
v_gene: TRBV7-8
d_gene: NA
abundance: NA
j_gene: TRBJ1-2
CDR3aa: CASSPYDKQQGYTF
CDR3nt: TGTGCCAGCAGCCCTTACGACAAACAACAGGGCTACACCTTC

len: 17
v_gene: TRBV28
d_gene: NA
abundance: NA
j_gene: TRBJ1-2
CDR3aa: CASSSFRGIGRNYGYTF
CDR3nt: TGTGCCAGCTCGTCCTTCAGGGGTATTGGTAGAAACTATGGCTACACCTTC

len: 14
v_gene: TRBV5-8
d_gene: NA
abundance: NA
j_gene: TRBJ1-2
CDR3aa: CASSLGGAGYGYTF
CDR3nt: TGTGCCAGCAGCTTAGGGGGGGCCGGCTATGGCTACACCTTC

len: 15
v_gene: TRBV23-1
d_gene: NA
abundance: few
j_gene: TRBJ1-3
CDR3aa: CASSTPQLPGNTIYF
CDR3nt: TGCGCCAGCAGTACCCCACAGTTACCTGGAAACACCATATATTTT

len: 13
v_gene: TRBV28
d_gene: NA
abundance: NA
j_gene: TRBJ2-2
CDR3aa: CASSLQGPGELFF
CDR3nt: TGTGCCAGCAGTTTACAGGGGCCCGGGGAGCTGTTTTTT

len: 11
v_gene: TRBV9
d_gene: NA
abundance: NA
j_gene: TRBJ2-5
CDR3aa: CASSVRTRGYF
CDR3nt: TGTGCCAGCAGCGTAAGGACCCGGGGGTACTTC

len: 16
v_gene: TRBV5-5
d_gene: NA
abundance: NA
j_gene: TRBJ2-1
CDR3aa: CASSPPFTGPNNEQFF
CDR3nt: TGTGCCAGCAGCCCCCCCTTCACAGGCCCTAACAATGAGCAGTTCTTC

len: 13
v_gene: TRBV19
d_gene: NA
abundance: NA
j_gene: TRBJ1-4
CDR3aa: CATSFRANEKLFF
CDR3nt: TGTGCCACTAGTTTCCGGGCTAATGAAAAACTGTTTTTT

len: 14
v_gene: TRBV28
d_gene: NA
abundance: NA
j_gene: TRBJ1-5
CDR3aa: CASRLGAVPQPQHF
CDR3nt: TGTGCCAGCAGACTGGGGGCTGTCCCACAGCCCCAGCATTTT

len: 14
v_gene: TRBV7-8
d_gene: TRBD1
abundance: NA
j_gene: TRBJ2-7
CDR3aa: CASSPGTGTYEQYF
CDR3nt: TGTGCCAGCAGCCCGGGGACAGGGACCTACGAGCAGTACTTC

len: 21
v_gene: TRBV3-1/TRBV3-2
d_gene: TRBD2
abundance: NA
j_gene: TRBJ2-1
CDR3aa: CASSQDKFEKPLAGDNNEQFF
CDR3nt: TGTGCCAGCAGCCAAGATAAGTTCGAGAAGCCTCTAGCGGGGGACAACAATGAGCAGTTCTTC

len: 15
v_gene: TRBV7-3
d_gene: TRBD2
abundance: NA
j_gene: TRBJ2-3
CDR3aa: CASSLSGGATDTQYF
CDR3nt: TGTGCCAGCAGCTTATCCGGGGGGGCCACAGATACGCAGTATTTT

len: 13
v_gene: TRBV12-3/TRBV12-4
d_gene: NA
abundance: NA
j_gene: TRBJ2-7
CDR3aa: CASSLGTPYEQYF
CDR3nt: TGTGCCAGCAGTCTCGGGACACCCTACGAGCAGTACTTC

len: 15
v_gene: TRBV6-2/TRBV6-3
d_gene: NA
abundance: NA
j_gene: TRBJ1-5
CDR3aa: CASSYSRASNQPQHF
CDR3nt: TGTGCCAGCAGTTACTCGAGGGCCTCCAATCAGCCCCAGCATTTT

len: 14
v_gene: TRBV19
d_gene: NA
abundance: NA
j_gene: TRBJ1-1
CDR3aa: CASSTGQKLTEAFF
CDR3nt: TGTGCCAGTAGCACCGGACAAAAGCTCACTGAAGCTTTCTTT

len: 16
v_gene: TRBV30
d_gene: NA
abundance: NA
j_gene: TRBJ1-1
CDR3aa: CAWTGRMGHSGTEAFF
CDR3nt: TGTGCCTGGACCGGCAGGATGGGACACTCGGGGACTGAAGCTTTCTTT

len: 17
v_gene: TRBV6-2/TRBV6-3
d_gene: TRBD2
abundance: NA
j_gene: TRBJ2-5
CDR3aa: CASSVARSGGALQTQYF
CDR3nt: TGTGCCAGCAGTGTCGCCAGGAGCGGGGGGGCCTTACAGACCCAGTACTTC

len: 14
v_gene: TRBV19
d_gene: NA
abundance: NA
j_gene: TRBJ1-5
CDR3aa: CASSTTGTDQPQHF
CDR3nt: TGTGCCAGTAGTACAACAGGGACGGATCAGCCCCAGCATTTT

len: 16
v_gene: TRBV19
d_gene: NA
abundance: NA
j_gene: TRBJ2-7
CDR3aa: CASSIVGGTGPYEQYF
CDR3nt: TGTGCCAGTAGTATAGTGGGAGGGACAGGCCCCTACGAGCAGTACTTC

len: 14
v_gene: TRBV20-1
d_gene: NA
abundance: NA
j_gene: TRBJ2-7
CDR3aa: CSASKDGGRYEQYF
CDR3nt: TGCAGTGCTAGTAAGGATGGAGGGCGCTACGAGCAGTACTTC

len: 15
v_gene: TRBV25-1
d_gene: TRBD1
abundance: NA
j_gene: TRBJ1-4
CDR3aa: CASSESTGGREKLFF
CDR3nt: TGTGCCAGCAGTGAATCGACAGGGGGCCGCGAAAAACTGTTTTTT

len: 15
v_gene: TRBV4-1
d_gene: TRBD1
abundance: NA
j_gene: TRBJ1-2
CDR3aa: CASSQDGQGVDGYTF
CDR3nt: TGCGCCAGCAGCCAAGATGGACAGGGTGTCGATGGCTACACCTTC

len: 13
v_gene: TRBV2
d_gene: NA
abundance: NA
j_gene: TRBJ1-2
CDR3aa: CASSVAGDYGYTF
CDR3nt: TGTGCCAGCAGTGTGGCAGGGGACTATGGCTACACCTTC

len: 13
v_gene: TRBV10-3
d_gene: NA
abundance: NA
j_gene: TRBJ2-7
CDR3aa: CATGAGISYEQYF
CDR3nt: TGTGCCACCGGGGCGGGGATCTCCTACGAGCAGTACTTC

len: 16
v_gene: TRBV7-2
d_gene: TRBD1
abundance: NA
j_gene: TRBJ1-6
CDR3aa: CASSLVGQNHNSPLHF
CDR3nt: TGTGCCAGCAGCTTAGTGGGACAGAACCATAATTCACCCCTCCACTTT

len: 13
v_gene: TRBV11-3
d_gene: NA
abundance: NA
j_gene: TRBJ2-7
CDR3aa: CASSLITHYEQYF
CDR3nt: TGTGCCAGCAGCCTTATTACTCACTACGAGCAGTACTTC

len: 12
v_gene: TRBV7-9
d_gene: NA
abundance: NA
j_gene: TRBJ1-5
CDR3aa: CASSLAGKPQHF
CDR3nt: TGTGCCAGCAGCTTAGCCGGGAAGCCCCAGCATTTT

len: 15
v_gene: TRBV19
d_gene: NA
abundance: once
j_gene: TRBJ2-4
CDR3aa: CASSIGGVAKNIQYF
CDR3nt: TGTGCCAGTAGTATAGGTGGAGTAGCCAAAAACATTCAGTACTTC

len: 18
v_gene: TRBV3-1/TRBV3-2
d_gene: NA
abundance: NA
j_gene: TRBJ1-2
CDR3aa: CASSQDARTANFNYGYTF
CDR3nt: TGTGCCAGCAGCCAAGATGCGCGGACAGCAAACTTTAACTATGGCTACACCTTC

len: 18
v_gene: TRBV28
d_gene: NA
abundance: NA
j_gene: TRBJ1-3
CDR3aa: CASSLVGWGDQTGNTIYF
CDR3nt: TGTGCCAGCAGTTTAGTCGGTTGGGGGGATCAGACTGGAAACACCATATATTTT

len: 15
v_gene: TRBV4-3
d_gene: NA
abundance: NA
j_gene: TRBJ2-7
CDR3aa: CASSQDSGGYYEQYF
CDR3nt: TGCGCCAGCAGCCAAGATTCGGGGGGCTACTACGAGCAGTACTTC

len: 15
v_gene: TRBV6-5
d_gene: NA
abundance: NA
j_gene: TRBJ1-2
CDR3aa: CASSYGQRANYGYTF
CDR3nt: TGTGCCAGCAGTTACGGACAGCGAGCTAACTATGGCTACACCTTC

len: 15
v_gene: TRBV12-5
d_gene: NA
abundance: NA
j_gene: TRBJ2-2
CDR3aa: CASGLLSGVSGELFF
CDR3nt: TGTGCTAGTGGTTTGCTGTCAGGGGTGTCCGGGGAGCTGTTTTTT

len: 15
v_gene: TRBV7-2
d_gene: NA
abundance: once
j_gene: TRBJ2-5
CDR3aa: CASSPSRGRLETQYF
CDR3nt: TGTGCCAGCAGCCCTTCCAGGGGAAGGTTGGAGACCCAGTACTTC

len: 15
v_gene: TRBV15
d_gene: NA
abundance: NA
j_gene: TRBJ1-6
CDR3aa: CATSRGQPPNSPLHF
CDR3nt: TGTGCCACCAGCAGAGGACAGCCTCCTAATTCACCCCTCCACTTT

len: 14
v_gene: TRBV4-1
d_gene: TRBD1
abundance: NA
j_gene: TRBJ2-5
CDR3aa: CASSHRQGIGTQYF
CDR3nt: TGCGCCAGCAGCCACAGACAGGGGATCGGGACCCAGTACTTC

len: 15
v_gene: TRBV5-4
d_gene: TRBD1
abundance: few
j_gene: TRBJ2-2
CDR3aa: CASRPGGANTGELFF
CDR3nt: TGTGCCAGCAGGCCAGGGGGCGCGAACACCGGGGAGCTGTTTTTT